The present entry profiles one T cell receptor beta chain with its context. As yet, its antigen is unknown. These data are taken from a study of siplizumab effects on memory and regulatory T cells. The study's findings and limits: Of the alloreactive clones, only a minor fraction mapped to unstimulated subsets. Memory cells seemed less diverse than naive T cells, which seemed major alloresponse contributors. The authors did not confirm suppressive function in proliferating Tregs from siplizumab cultures. Significantly reduced by siplizumab was the cumulative frequency of alloreactive sequences, namely those traceable to unstimulated CD4+ memory cells.

Libraries were prepared by immunoSEQ multiplex PCR; TCRdb keeps only in-frame clonotypes and omits some of them. Of 90,000 to 140,000 clones detected, roughly 91% appear once; the ten largest clones hold 0.32%. This CDR3 is 14 amino acids long. The germline CDR1 and CDR2 sequences are MNHNY and SVGAGI (reference sequence). The V end lost 4 bases, the J end lost 1 base, and 10 bases lay between the germline ends. The gene calls are TRBV6-6 and TRBJ1-1, with D perhaps TRBD1 (5 bases). Sequenced sample: CD4+ T cells sorted from blood. This receptor was taken from a human donor in good health. The CDR3 protein is CASSWVDTNTEAFF. In DNA, the CDR3 is TGTGCCAGCAGTTGGGTGGACACGAACACTGAAGCTTTCTTT.